This T cell receptor (beta chain) was sequenced for a study of CD8 T cells in Susac syndrome. Details on this clonotype: One end of the junction is discordant with germline, which a read error may explain.

Germline V gives CDR1 GTSNPN, CDR2 SVGIG (reference sequence). The CDR3 contains 14 residues. RNA amounts of about 0.45 to 1 ug underwent reverse transcription with random hexamers. TCRdb itself ran the immunoSEQ multiplex PCR reads through MiXCR, one entry per CDR3 protein. Found here are some 220,000 distinct CDR3 sequences, approximately 95% of them singletons; the top ten hold roughly 0.1%. The sample was CD4+ T cells from PBMCs. This sequence originates from a human donor with multiple sclerosis. This rearrangement joins TRBV30 to TRBJ2-7, with D unclear. DNA of the CDR3: TGTGCCTGCAGTGTAGGCCGAATTACCTACGAGCAGTACTTC. Translation gives CACSVGRITYEQYF.